This T cell receptor (beta chain) is from a study of T cells in Graves' hyperthyroidism and ophthalmopathy. Study-level background: Prior to any treatment, at the point of initial diagnosis, peripheral blood was collected. The study's findings and limits: In blood, most of the thyroid clonotypes expanded above 0.001 were also present.

This clonotype occurred a few times. Its target is unknown. The CDR3 regions of TCR beta were amplified from RNA transcripts. An initial round of RT-PCR targeting the TCR CDR3 relied on the HTBI primer set. A single record per CDR3 protein comes from TCRdb applying MiXCR to the multiplex PCR reads. Found here are 490,000 or so distinct CDR3 sequences, approximately 23% of them singletons; the top ten hold about half. The study based diagnoses on clinical symptoms, serum thyroxine and TRAb, thyroid ultrasound and orbital computed tomography. Germline trimming cut 1 base from V and 4 bases from J; bases unmatched to any gene: 4. CDR3 size: 15 residues. Germline-derived CDR1 and CDR2 are SGHTA and FQGNSA.

Sequenced material: blood. The chain couples TRBV7-2 to TRBJ2-7; 10 bases match TRBD1. This sequence was found in a woman between 65 and 79 years old with Graves' ophthalmopathy. The CDR3 spells CASSLVGDRGYEQYF. The CDR3, as DNA: TGTGCCAGCAGCTTAGTGGGGGACAGGGGTTACGAGCAGTACTTC.